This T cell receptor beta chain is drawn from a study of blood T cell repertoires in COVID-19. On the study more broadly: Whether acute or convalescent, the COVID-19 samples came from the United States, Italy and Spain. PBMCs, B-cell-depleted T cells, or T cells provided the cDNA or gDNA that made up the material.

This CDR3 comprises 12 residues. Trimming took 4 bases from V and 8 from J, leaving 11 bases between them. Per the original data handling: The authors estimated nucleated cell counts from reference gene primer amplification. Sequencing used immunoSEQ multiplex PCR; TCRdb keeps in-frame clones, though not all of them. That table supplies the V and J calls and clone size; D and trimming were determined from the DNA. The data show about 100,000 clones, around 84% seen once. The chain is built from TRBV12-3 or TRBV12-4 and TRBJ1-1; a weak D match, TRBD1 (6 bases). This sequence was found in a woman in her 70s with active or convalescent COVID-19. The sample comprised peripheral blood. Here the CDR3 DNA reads TGTGCCAGCAGTTACCACAGGGCCGAAGCTTTCTTT. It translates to CASSYHRAEAFF.